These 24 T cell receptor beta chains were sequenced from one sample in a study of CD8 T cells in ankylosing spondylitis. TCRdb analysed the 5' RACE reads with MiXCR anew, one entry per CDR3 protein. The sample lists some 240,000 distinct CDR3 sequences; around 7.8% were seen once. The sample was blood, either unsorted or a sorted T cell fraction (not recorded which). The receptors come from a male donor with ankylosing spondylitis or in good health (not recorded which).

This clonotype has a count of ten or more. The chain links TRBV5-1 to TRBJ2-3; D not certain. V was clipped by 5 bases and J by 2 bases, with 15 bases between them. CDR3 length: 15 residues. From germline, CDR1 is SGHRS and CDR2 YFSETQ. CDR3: CASSSSPPITDTQYF. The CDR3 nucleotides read TGCGCCAGCAGTTCAAGTCCCCCGATCACAGATACGCAGTATTTT. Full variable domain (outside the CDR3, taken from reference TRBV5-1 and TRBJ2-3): KAGVTQTPRYLIKTRGQQVTLSCSPISGHRSVSWYQQTPGQGLQFLFEYFSETQRNKGNFPGRFSGRQFSNSRSEMNVSTLELGDSALYLCASSSSPPITDTQYFGPGTRLTVL.

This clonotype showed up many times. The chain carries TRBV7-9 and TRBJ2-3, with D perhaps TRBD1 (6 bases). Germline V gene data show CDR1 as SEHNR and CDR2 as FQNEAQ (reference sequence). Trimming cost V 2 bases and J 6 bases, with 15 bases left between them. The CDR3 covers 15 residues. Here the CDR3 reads CASSLPTGALDTQYF. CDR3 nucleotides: TGTGCCAGCAGCTTACCGACAGGAGCCCTTGATACGCAGTATTTT. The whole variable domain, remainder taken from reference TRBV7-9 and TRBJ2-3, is DTGVSQNPRHKITKRGQNVTFRCDPISEHNRLYWYRQTLGQGPEFLTYFQNEAQLEKSRLLSDRFSAERPKGSFSTLEIQRTEQGDSAMYLCASSLPTGALDTQYFGPGTRLTVL.

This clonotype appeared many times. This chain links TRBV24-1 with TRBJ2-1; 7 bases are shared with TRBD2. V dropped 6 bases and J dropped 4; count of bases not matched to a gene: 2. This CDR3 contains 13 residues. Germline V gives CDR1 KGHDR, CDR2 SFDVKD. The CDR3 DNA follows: TGTGCCACCAGTCCAGCGGGGTACAATGAGCAGTTCTTC. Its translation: CATSPAGYNEQFF.

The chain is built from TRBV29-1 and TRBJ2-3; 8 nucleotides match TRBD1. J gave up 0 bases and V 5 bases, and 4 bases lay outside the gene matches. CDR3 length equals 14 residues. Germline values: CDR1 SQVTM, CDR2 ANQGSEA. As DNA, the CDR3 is TGCAGCGTTATCGGGACAGGAAGCACAGATACGCAGTATTTT. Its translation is CSVIGTGSTDTQYF.

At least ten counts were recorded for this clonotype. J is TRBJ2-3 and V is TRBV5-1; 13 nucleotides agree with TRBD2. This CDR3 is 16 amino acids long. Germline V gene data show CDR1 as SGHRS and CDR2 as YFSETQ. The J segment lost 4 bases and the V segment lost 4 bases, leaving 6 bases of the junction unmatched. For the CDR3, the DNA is TGCGCCAGCAGCCCGACTAGCGGGGGGCAGGCAGATACGCAGTATTTT. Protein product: CASSPTSGGQADTQYF. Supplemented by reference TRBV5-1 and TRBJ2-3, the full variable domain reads KAGVTQTPRYLIKTRGQQVTLSCSPISGHRSVSWYQQTPGQGLQFLFEYFSETQRNKGNFPGRFSGRQFSNSRSEMNVSTLELGDSALYLCASSPTSGGQADTQYFGPGTRLTVL.

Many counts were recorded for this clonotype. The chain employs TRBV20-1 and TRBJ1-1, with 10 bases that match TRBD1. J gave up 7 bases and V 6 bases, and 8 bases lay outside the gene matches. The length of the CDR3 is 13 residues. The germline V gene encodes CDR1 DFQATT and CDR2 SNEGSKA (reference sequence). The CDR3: CSAPGQGYLEAFF. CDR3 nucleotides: TGCAGTGCCCCGGGACAGGGGTATCTTGAAGCTTTCTTT.

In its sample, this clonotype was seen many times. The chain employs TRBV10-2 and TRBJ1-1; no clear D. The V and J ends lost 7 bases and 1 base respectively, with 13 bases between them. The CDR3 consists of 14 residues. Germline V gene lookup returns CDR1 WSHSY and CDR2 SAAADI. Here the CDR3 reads CASMLGFSNTEAFF. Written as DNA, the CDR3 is TGCGCCAGCATGCTCGGGTTCTCGAACACTGAAGCTTTCTTT.

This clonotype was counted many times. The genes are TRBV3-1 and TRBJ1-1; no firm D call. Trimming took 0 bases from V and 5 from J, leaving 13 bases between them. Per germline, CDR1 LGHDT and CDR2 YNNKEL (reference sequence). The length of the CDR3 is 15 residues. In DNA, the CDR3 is TGTGCCAGCAGCCAAGACAGATTGTATAGGACTGAAGCTTTCTTT. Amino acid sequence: CASSQDRLYRTEAFF.

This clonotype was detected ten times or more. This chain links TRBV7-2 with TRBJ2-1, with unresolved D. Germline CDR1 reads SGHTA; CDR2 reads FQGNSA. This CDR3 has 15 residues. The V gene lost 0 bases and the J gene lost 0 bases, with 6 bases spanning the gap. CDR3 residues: CASSLAKNSYNEQFF. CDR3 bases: TGTGCCAGCAGCTTAGCTAAGAACTCCTACAATGAGCAGTTCTTC.

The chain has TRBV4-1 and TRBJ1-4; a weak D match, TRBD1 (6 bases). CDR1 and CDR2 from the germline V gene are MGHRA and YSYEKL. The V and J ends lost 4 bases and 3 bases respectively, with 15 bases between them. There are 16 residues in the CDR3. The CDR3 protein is CASSRPLRGANEKLFF. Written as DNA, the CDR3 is TGCGCCAGCAGCCGCCCACTGAGGGGGGCTAATGAAAAACTGTTTTTT.

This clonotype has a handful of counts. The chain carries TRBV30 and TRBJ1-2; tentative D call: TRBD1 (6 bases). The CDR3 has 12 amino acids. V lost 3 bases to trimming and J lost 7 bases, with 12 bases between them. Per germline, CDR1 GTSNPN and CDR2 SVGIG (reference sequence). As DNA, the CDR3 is TGTGCCTGGAGGAACAGGGTCGGTGGCTACACCTTC. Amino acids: CAWRNRVGGYTF.

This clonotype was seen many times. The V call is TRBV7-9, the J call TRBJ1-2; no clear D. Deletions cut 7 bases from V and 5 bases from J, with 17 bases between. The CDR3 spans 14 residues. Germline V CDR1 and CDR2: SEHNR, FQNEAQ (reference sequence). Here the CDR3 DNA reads TGTGCCAGCACCAAGCCGGATGGGCAGTATGGCTACACCTTC. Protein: CASTKPDGQYGYTF.

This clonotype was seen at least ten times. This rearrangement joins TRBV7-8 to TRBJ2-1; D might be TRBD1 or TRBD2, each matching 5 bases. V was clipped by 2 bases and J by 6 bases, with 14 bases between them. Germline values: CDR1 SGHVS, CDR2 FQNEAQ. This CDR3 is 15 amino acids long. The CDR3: CASSLLPGPGNEQFF. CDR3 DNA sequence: TGTGCCAGCAGCTTATTGCCGGGGCCGGGCAATGAGCAGTTCTTC.

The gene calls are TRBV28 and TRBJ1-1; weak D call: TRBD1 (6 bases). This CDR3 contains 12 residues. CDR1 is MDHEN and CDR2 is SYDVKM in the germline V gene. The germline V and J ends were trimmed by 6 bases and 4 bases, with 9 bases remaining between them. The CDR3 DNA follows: TGTGCCAGCAGGGGACATTCCACTGAAGCTTTCTTT. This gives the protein CASRGHSTEAFF.

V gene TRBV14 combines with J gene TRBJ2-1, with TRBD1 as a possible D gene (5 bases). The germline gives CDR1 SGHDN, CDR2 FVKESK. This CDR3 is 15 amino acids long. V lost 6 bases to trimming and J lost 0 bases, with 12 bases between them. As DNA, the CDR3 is TGTGCCAGCAGGCGGACCGACAGCTCCTACAATGAGCAGTTCTTC. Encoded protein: CASRRTDSSYNEQFF.

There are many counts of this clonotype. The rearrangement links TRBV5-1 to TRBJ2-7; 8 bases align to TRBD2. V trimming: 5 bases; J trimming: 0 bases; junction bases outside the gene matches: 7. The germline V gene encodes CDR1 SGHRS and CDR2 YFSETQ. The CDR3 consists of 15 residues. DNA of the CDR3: TGCGCCAGCAGTAATGGGCTAGCGGGCTCCTACGAGCAGTACTTC. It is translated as CASSNGLAGSYEQYF.

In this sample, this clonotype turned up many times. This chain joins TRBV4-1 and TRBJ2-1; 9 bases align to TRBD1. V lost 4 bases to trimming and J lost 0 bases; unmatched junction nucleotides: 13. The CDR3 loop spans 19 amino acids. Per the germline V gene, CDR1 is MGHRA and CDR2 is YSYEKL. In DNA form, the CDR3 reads TGCGCCAGCAGCCGAGGGACAGGGATATTCCTTGGCTCCTACAATGAGCAGTTCTTC. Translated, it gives CASSRGTGIFLGSYNEQFF.

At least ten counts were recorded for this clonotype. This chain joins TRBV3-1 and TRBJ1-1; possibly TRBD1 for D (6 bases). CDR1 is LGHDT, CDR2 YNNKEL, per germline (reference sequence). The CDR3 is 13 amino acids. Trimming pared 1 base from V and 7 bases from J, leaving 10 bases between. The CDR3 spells CASSQVRRGEAFF. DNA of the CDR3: TGTGCCAGCAGCCAAGTGCGCAGGGGTGAAGCTTTCTTT.

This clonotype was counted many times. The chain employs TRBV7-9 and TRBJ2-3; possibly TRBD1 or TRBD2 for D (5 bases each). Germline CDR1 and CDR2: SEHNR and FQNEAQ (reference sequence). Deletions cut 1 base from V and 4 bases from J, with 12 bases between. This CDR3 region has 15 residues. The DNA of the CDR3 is TGTGCCAGCAGCTTAGGGGGGACGGGTTCAGATACGCAGTATTTT. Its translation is CASSLGGTGSDTQYF.

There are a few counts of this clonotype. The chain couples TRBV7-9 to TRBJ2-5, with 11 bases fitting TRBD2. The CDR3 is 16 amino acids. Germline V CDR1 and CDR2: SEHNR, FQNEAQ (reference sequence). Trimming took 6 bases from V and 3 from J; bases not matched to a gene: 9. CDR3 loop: CASRSISGGAEETQYF. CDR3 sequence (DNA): TGTGCCAGCAGATCCATTAGCGGGGGGGCCGAAGAGACCCAGTACTTC.

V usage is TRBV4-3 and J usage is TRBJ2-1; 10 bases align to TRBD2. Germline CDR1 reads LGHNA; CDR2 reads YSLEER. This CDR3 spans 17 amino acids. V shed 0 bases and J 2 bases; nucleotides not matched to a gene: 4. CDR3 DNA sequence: TGCGCCAGCAGCCAAGATCCCGGGACTAGCGCCTACAATGAGCAGTTCTTC. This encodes CASSQDPGTSAYNEQFF.

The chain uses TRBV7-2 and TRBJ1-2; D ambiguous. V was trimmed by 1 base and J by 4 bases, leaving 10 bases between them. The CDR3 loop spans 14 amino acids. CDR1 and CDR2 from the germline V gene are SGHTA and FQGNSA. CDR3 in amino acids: CASSLDMGPYGYTF. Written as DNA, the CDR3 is TGTGCCAGCAGCTTAGATATGGGCCCCTATGGCTACACCTTC.

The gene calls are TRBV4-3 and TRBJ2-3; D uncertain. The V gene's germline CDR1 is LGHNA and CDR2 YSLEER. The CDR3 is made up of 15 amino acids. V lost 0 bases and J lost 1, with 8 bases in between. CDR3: CASSQEGTGTDTQYF. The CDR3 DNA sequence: TGCGCCAGCAGCCAAGAAGGAACTGGCACAGATACGCAGTATTTT.

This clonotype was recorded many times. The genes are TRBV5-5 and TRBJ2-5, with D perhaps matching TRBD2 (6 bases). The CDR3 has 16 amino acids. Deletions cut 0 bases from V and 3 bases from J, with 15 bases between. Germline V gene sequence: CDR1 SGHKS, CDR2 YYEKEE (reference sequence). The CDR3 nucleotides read TGTGCCAGCAGCTTGGCCGGGAGCTCTAAAAAAGAGACCCAGTACTTC. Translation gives CASSLAGSSKKETQYF.